Listed here is a single TCR beta chain. The sample originates from a study of neoadjuvant anti-PD-1 for oral cavity cancer. As to time point: after neoadjuvant nivolumab, at surgical resection. TCRdb's copy holds only in-frame clones and misses some; the assay was immunoSEQ multiplex PCR. The sample lists around 37,000 clones, around two fifths seen once, with approximately 15% in the top ten. V lost 9 bases, J lost 5 bases, and 8 bases stayed unmatched. Germline lookup yields CDR1 SGHVS and CDR2 FQNEAQ. The CDR3 runs 14 residues. Specimen: tumor tissue, collected after nivolumab (anti-PD-1) treatment. The clonotype comes from a person aged 40 to 85 with oral cavity squamous cell carcinoma. This sequence joins TRBV7-8 and TRBJ1-5; 9 nucleotides agree with TRBD1. For the CDR3, the DNA is TGTGCCAGTTCCGGGACAGGGTCTTATCAGCCCCAGCATTTT. Amino acids: CASSGTGSYQPQHF.